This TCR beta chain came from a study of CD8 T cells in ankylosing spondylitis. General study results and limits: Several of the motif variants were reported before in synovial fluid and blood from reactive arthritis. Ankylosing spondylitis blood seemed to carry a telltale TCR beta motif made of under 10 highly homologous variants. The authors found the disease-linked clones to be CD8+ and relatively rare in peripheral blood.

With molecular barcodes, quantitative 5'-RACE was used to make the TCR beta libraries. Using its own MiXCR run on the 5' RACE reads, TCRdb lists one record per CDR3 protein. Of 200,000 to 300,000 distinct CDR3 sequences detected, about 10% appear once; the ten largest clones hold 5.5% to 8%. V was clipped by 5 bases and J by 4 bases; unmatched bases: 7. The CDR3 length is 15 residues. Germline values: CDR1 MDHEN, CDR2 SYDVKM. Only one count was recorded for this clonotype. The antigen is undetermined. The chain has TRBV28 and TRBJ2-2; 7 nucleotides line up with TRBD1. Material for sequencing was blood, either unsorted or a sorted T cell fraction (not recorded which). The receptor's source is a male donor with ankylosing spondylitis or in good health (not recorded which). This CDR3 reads CASSIADRVTGELFF. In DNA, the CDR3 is TGTGCCAGCAGTATTGCAGACAGGGTCACCGGGGAGCTGTTTTTT.